This T cell receptor beta chain was profiled in a study of T-cell memory formation after mild COVID-19. Study findings and constraints: Several responding clones turned up in pre-infection memory, indicating that cross-reactive memory may have taken part. Confirmation was lacking for SARS-CoV-2 specificity of second-wave clones that peaked on day 37. Later expanders leaned CD4+, whereas clones that contracted between day 15 and 85 were balanced CD4/CD8.

Regarding this clonotype: The target antigen is unknown.

This CDR3 spans 14 amino acids. With 0 bases clipped from V and 6 bases from J, the junction kept 5 bases outside the gene matches. Germline lookup yields CDR1 SGHRS and CDR2 YFSETQ. TCR alpha and TCR beta cDNA libraries carrying sample barcodes and UMIs were produced by 5'RACE using constant-segment primers. MiXCR, run by TCRdb on the 5' RACE reads, gives a single entry per CDR3 protein. The table lists about 560,000 distinct CDR3 sequences, about 18% of them singletons. Sequencing used PBMCs or a T cell subset sorted from them (not recorded which). The clonotype comes from an adult woman who had mild COVID-19 (a few samples of this study predate the infection). Cell type and time point are not known. The V gene is TRBV5-1, the J gene TRBJ1-2, with 7 bases that match TRBD1. CDR3 residues: CASSLAATGNGYTF. CDR3 nucleotide sequence: TGCGCCAGCAGCTTGGCCGCGACAGGGAATGGCTACACCTTC. Full variable domain (rest looked up from reference TRBV5-1 and TRBJ1-2): KAGVTQTPRYLIKTRGQQVTLSCSPISGHRSVSWYQQTPGQGLQFLFEYFSETQRNKGNFPGRFSGRQFSNSRSEMNVSTLELGDSALYLCASSLAATGNGYTFGSGTRLTVV.